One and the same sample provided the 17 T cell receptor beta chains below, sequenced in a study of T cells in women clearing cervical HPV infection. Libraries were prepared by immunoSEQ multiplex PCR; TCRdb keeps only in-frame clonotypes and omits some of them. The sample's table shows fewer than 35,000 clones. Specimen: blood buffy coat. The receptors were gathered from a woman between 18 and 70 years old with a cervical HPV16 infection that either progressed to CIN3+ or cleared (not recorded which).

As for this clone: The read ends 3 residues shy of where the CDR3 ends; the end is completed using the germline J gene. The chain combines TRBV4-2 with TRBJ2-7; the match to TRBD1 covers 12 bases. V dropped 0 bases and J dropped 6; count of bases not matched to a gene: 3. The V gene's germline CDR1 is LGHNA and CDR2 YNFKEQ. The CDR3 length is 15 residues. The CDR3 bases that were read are TGTGCCAGCAGCCAAGAGGGACAGGGGGCAGTCGAG. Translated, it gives CASSQEGQGAVE. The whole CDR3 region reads CASSQEGQGAVEQYF.

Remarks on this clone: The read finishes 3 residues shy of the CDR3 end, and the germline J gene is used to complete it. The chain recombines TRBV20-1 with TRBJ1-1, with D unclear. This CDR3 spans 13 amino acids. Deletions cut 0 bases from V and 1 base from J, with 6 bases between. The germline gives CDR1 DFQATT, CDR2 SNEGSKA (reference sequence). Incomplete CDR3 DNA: TGCAGTGCTAGAGATATTCGGAACACTGAA. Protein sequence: CSARDIRNTE. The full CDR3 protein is CSARDIRNTEAFF.

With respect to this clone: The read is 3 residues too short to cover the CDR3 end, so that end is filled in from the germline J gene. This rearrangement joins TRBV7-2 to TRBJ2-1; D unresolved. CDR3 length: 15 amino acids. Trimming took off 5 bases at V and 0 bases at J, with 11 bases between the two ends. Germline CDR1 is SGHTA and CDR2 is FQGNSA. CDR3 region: CASSTHLSSYNEQFF. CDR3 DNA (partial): TGTGCCAGCAGCACCCACTTAAGCTCCTACAATGAG.

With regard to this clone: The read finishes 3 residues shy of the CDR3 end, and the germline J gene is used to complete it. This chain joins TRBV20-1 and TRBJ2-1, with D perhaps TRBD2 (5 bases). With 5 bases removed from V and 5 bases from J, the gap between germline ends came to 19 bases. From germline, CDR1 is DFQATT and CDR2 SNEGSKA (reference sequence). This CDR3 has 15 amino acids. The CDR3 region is CSAGLRRKINNEQFF. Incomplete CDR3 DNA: TGCAGTGCTGGACTGAGGAGAAAAATTAACAATGAG.

The CDR3 DNA, read in part, is TGCAGTGCTAGAGAGCGGACAGATACG. Its protein is CSARERTDT. The complete CDR3 reads CSARERTDTQYF. This rearrangement joins TRBV20-1 to TRBJ2-3, with D unresolved. With the read ending 3 residues before the CDR3 end, the germline J gene is used to fill in that end. The germline V and J ends were trimmed by 0 bases and 3 bases, with 4 bases remaining between them. The CDR3 is made up of 12 amino acids. The germline gives CDR1 DFQATT, CDR2 SNEGSKA (reference sequence).

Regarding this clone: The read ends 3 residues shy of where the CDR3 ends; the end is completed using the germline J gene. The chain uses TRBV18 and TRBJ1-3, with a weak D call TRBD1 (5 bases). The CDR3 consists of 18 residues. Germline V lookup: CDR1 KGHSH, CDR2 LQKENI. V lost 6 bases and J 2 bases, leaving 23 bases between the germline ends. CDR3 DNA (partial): TGTGCCAGCTCTCACCACACCCAGGGTTTGATCACTGGAAACACC. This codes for CASSHHTQGLITGNT. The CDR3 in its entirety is CASSHHTQGLITGNTIYF.

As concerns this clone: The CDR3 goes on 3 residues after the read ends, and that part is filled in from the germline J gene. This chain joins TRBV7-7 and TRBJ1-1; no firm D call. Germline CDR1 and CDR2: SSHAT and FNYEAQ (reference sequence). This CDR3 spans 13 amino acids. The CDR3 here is CASSLGPDYEAFF. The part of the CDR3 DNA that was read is TGTGCCAGCAGCTTAGGCCCAGACTACGAG.

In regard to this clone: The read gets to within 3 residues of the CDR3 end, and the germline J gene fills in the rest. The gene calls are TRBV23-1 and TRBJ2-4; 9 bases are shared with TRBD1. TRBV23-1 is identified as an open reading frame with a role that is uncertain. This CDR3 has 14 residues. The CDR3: CASSPQGANYGQYF. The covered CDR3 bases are TGCGCCAGCAGCCCACAGGGGGCGAACTATGGT.

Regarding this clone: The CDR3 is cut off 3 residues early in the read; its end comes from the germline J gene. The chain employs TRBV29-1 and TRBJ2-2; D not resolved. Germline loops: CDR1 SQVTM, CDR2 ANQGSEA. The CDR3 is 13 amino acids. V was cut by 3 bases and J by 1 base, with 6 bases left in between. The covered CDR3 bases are TGCAGCGTTGAGCGTGAGAACACCGGGGAG. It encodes CSVERENTGE. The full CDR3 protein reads CSVERENTGELFF.

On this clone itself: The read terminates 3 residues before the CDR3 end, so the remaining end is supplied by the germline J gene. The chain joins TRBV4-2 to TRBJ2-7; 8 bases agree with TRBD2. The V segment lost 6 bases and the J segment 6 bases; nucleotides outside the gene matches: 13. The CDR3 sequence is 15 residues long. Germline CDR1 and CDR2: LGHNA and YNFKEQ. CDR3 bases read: TGTGCCAGCAGTCAAACTTCCTTAGCGGGAAGCGAG. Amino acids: CASSQTSLAGSE. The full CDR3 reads CASSQTSLAGSEQYF.

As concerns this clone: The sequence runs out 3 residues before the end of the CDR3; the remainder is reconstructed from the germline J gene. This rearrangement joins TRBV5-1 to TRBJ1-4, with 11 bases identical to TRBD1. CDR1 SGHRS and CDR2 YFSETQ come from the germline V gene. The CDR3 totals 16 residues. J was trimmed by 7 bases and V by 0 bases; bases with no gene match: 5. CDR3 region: CASSLAQGTGGEKLFF. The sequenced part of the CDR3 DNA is TGCGCCAGCAGCTTGGCCCAGGGGACAGGGGGTGAAAAA. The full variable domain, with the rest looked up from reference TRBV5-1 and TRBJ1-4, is KAGVTQTPRYLIKTRGQQVTLSCSPISGHRSVSWYQQTPGQGLQFLFEYFSETQRNKGNFPGRFSGRQFSNSRSEMNVSTLELGDSALYLCASSLAQGTGGEKLFFGSGTQLSVL.

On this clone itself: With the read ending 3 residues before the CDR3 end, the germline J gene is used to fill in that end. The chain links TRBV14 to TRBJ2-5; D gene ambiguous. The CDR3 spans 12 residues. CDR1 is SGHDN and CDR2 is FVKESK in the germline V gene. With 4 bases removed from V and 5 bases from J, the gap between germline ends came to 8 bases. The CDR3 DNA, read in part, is TGTGCCAGCAGCCGAGGTTGGGAGACC. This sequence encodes CASSRGWET. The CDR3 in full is CASSRGWETQYF. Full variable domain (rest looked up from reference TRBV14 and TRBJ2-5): EAGVTQFPSHSVIEKGQTVTLRCDPISGHDNLYWYRRVMGKEIKFLLHFVKESKQDESGMPNNRFLAERTGGTYSTLKVQPAELEDSGVYFCASSRGWETQYFGPGTRLLVL.

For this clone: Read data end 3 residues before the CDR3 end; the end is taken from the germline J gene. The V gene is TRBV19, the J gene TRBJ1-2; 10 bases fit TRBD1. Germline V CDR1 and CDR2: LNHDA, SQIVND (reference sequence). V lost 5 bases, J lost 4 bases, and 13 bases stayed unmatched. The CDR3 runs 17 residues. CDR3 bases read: TGTGCCAGTAGTCTACTGTACCTGGGACAGGGGAGCTATGGC. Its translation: CASSLLYLGQGSYG. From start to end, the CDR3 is CASSLLYLGQGSYGYTF.

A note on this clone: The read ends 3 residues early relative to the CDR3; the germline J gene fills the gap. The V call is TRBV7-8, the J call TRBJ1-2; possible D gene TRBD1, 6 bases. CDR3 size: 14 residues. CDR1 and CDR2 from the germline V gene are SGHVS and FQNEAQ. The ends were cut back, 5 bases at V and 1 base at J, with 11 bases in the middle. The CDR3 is CASSISRGNYGYTF. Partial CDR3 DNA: TGTGCCAGCAGCATTAGCAGGGGTAACTATGGC.

This chain's CDR3 is CASSPAGQSSYEQYF. Partial CDR3 DNA: TGTGCCAGCAGTCCGGCGGGTCAAAGCTCCTACGAG. The chain employs TRBV12-3 or TRBV12-4 and TRBJ2-7, with D possibly TRBD2 on 5 matching bases. The read terminates 3 residues before the CDR3 end, so the remaining end is supplied by the germline J gene. V was cut by 5 bases and J by 0 bases, with 14 bases left in between. The CDR3 has 15 residues.

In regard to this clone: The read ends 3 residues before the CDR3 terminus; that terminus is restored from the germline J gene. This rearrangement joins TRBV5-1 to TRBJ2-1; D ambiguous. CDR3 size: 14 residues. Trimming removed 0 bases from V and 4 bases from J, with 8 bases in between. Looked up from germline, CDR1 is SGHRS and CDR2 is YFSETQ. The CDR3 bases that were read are TGCGCCAGCAGCTTGGGGCCAGGTTACAATGAG. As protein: CASSLGPGYNE. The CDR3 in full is CASSLGPGYNEQFF. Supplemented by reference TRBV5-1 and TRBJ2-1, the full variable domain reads KAGVTQTPRYLIKTRGQQVTLSCSPISGHRSVSWYQQTPGQGLQFLFEYFSETQRNKGNFPGRFSGRQFSNSRSEMNVSTLELGDSALYLCASSLGPGYNEQFFGPGTRLTVL.

Incomplete CDR3 DNA: TGTGCCAGCAGCCTTGGCCCTTATGGC. Translating gives CASSLGPYG. The CDR3 reads in full as CASSLGPYGYTF. The chain carries TRBV7-9 and TRBJ1-2, with no clear D. The read ends 3 residues before the CDR3 terminus; that terminus is restored from the germline J gene. Trimming left V 5 bases short and J 5 bases short, with 9 bases between. The CDR3 runs to 12 residues. Germline assignment: CDR1 SEHNR and CDR2 FQNEAQ (reference sequence).